These 25 T cell receptor beta chains were all obtained from the same sample, sequenced in a study of identical twins. MiXCR, applied by TCRdb to the 5' RACE reads, yields one record per CDR3 protein. Of about 520,000 distinct CDR3 sequences in the sample, less than 25% are singletons; the top ten hold 0.91%. In addition, the sample was reused for a study of T cells expressing NK-cell markers.

Sequencing used CD4+ T cells sorted from blood. All receptors derive from a woman aged 18-29 years in good health.

This clonotype has a handful of counts. The V call is TRBV12-3 or TRBV12-4, the J call TRBJ2-7; 9 nucleotides align to TRBD2. V lost 6 bases to trimming and J lost 7 bases; unmatched junction nucleotides: 13. The CDR3 spans 15 residues. This CDR3 is CASSSLAGGPDEQYF. CDR3 bases: TGTGCCAGCAGCTCCCTGGCGGGAGGGCCAGATGAGCAGTACTTC.

The chain employs TRBV6-5 and TRBJ2-7, with 8 nucleotides matching TRBD1. The CDR3 has 15 amino acids. V was pared by 4 bases and J by 6 bases, with 11 bases of the junction left unmatched. From germline, CDR1 is MNHEY and CDR2 SVGAGI. The CDR3 coding sequence is TGTGCCAGCAGTTGGTTGGGACAGGTGGGCTCCGAGCAGTACTTC. Amino acids: CASSWLGQVGSEQYF.

This clonotype appeared a few times. This CDR3 is CSATGSGGGSPLHF. The CDR3 nucleotides read TGCAGTGCTACGGGCAGTGGGGGGGGTTCACCCCTCCACTTT. This chain uses TRBV20-1 with TRBJ1-6; a possible D gene is TRBD1 (5 bases). This CDR3 is built from 14 residues. V was clipped by 4 bases and J by 9 bases, with 16 bases between them. Germline CDR1 is DFQATT and CDR2 is SNEGSKA (reference sequence).

This clonotype was counted a single time. CDR3: CSAPRGGGGNNEQFF. DNA of the CDR3: TGCAGTGCTCCCCGAGGGGGCGGGGGGAACAATGAGCAGTTCTTC. The rearrangement links TRBV20-1 to TRBJ2-1; possible D gene TRBD2, 8 bases. This CDR3 is 15 amino acids long. V dropped 5 bases and J dropped 5 bases, with 19 bases sitting between them. CDR1 is DFQATT and CDR2 is SNEGSKA in the germline V gene (reference sequence).

This clonotype was found a few times. V gene TRBV12-3 or TRBV12-4 combines with J gene TRBJ1-2, with TRBD1 as a possible D gene (6 bases). The length of the CDR3 is 13 residues. V dropped 4 bases and J dropped 4 bases, with 10 bases sitting between them. The CDR3 spells CASSSGHTYGYTF. The CDR3 nucleotides are TGTGCCAGCAGTTCGGGACACACCTATGGCTACACCTTC.

The V and J genes are TRBV5-6 and TRBJ2-2; 13 bases align to TRBD2. This CDR3 region has 16 residues. Per the germline V gene, CDR1 is SGHDT and CDR2 is YYEEEE. J lost 4 bases, V lost 4 bases, and 4 bases had no gene match. The DNA for the CDR3 is TGTGCCAGCAGCCAGACTAGCGGGGGGCTCACCGGGGAGCTGTTTTTT. As protein: CASSQTSGGLTGELFF. The variable domain in full, with the rest retrieved from reference TRBV5-6 and TRBJ2-2, is DAGVTQSPTHLIKTRGQQVTLRCSPKSGHDTVSWYQQALGQGPQFIFQYYEEEERQRGNFPDRFSGHQFPNYSSELNVNALLLGDSALYLCASSQTSGGLTGELFFGEGSRLTVL.

This clonotype was seen ten or more times. The chain couples TRBV7-2 to TRBJ2-1; 11 bases map to TRBD2. V lost 11 bases to trimming and J lost 4 bases; unmatched junction nucleotides: 10. Germline V lookup: CDR1 SGHTA, CDR2 FQGNSA. The CDR3 extends over 15 amino acids. The CDR3 loop reads CAWGLAANNYNEQFF. CDR3 coding DNA: TGTGCCTGGGGACTAGCGGCGAACAATTACAATGAGCAGTTCTTC.

The V gene is TRBV6-6, the J gene TRBJ1-1; D is uncertain. V lost 6 bases and J lost 7, with 9 bases in between. Germline assignment: CDR1 MNHNY and CDR2 SVGAGI (reference sequence). The CDR3 runs to 11 residues. The CDR3 loop reads CASRQTVEAFF. DNA for the CDR3: TGTGCCAGCAGGCAAACGGTTGAAGCTTTCTTT.

This clonotype was detected only a few times. The chain has TRBV14 and TRBJ2-3; either TRBD1 or TRBD2 may supply D (7 bases each). The CDR3 has 19 amino acids. Trimming removed 2 bases from V and 2 bases from J, with 23 bases in between. The germline CDR1 and CDR2 sequences are SGHDN and FVKESK. CDR3 in DNA: TGTGCCAGCAGCCAACTGCTCGGACTAGACGACAGGGCCACAGATACGCAGTATTTT. It translates to CASSQLLGLDDRATDTQYF.

The chain recombines TRBV5-1 with TRBJ2-1; no clear D gene. V dropped 3 bases and J dropped 4 bases, with 11 bases sitting between them. Germline loops: CDR1 SGHRS, CDR2 YFSETQ. This CDR3 region has 14 residues. The CDR3 spells CASSSDAPYNEQFF. The CDR3 DNA follows: TGCGCCAGCAGCTCAGACGCACCATACAATGAGCAGTTCTTC. Full variable domain (missing parts from reference TRBV5-1 and TRBJ2-1): KAGVTQTPRYLIKTRGQQVTLSCSPISGHRSVSWYQQTPGQGLQFLFEYFSETQRNKGNFPGRFSGRQFSNSRSEMNVSTLELGDSALYLCASSSDAPYNEQFFGPGTRLTVL.

The J gene is TRBJ2-1, the V gene TRBV4-2, with 13 bases aligning to TRBD2. The trim removed 4 bases at V and 6 bases at J, leaving 9 bases unmatched. CDR1 LGHNA and CDR2 YNFKEQ come from the germline V gene. The CDR3 is made up of 17 amino acids. The CDR3 here is CASSPRTSGGLSNEQFF. The CDR3 DNA sequence: TGTGCCAGCAGCCCACGGACTAGCGGGGGACTATCCAATGAGCAGTTCTTC.

The V call is TRBV18, the J call TRBJ2-1, with no clear D. This CDR3 spans 11 amino acids. The germline V gene has CDR1 KGHSH and CDR2 LQKENI. The germline V and J ends were trimmed by 6 bases and 10 bases, with 10 bases remaining between them. CDR3 DNA sequence: TGTGCCAGCTCTGAGGTAGGAGAGCAGTTCTTC. Translation: CASSEVGEQFF.

The chain recombines TRBV20-1 with TRBJ2-3; 9 bases map to TRBD1. Trimming removed 3 bases from V and 0 bases from J; junction bases left unmatched: 7. Germline CDR1 and CDR2: DFQATT and SNEGSKA (reference sequence). The CDR3 is 16 residues long. This chain's CDR3 is CSASPPTGGSTDTQYF. CDR3 DNA sequence: TGCAGTGCTAGCCCCCCGACAGGGGGAAGCACAGATACGCAGTATTTT.

This chain joins TRBV20-1 and TRBJ2-1; tentatively, D is TRBD2 (6 bases). CDR1 and CDR2 (germline): DFQATT, SNEGSKA (reference sequence). V lost 0 bases, J lost 8 bases, and 14 bases lay in between. The CDR3 loop spans 14 amino acids. The CDR3 here is CSARDSGRRDEQFF. CDR3 DNA: TGCAGTGCTAGAGATAGCGGCAGGAGGGATGAGCAGTTCTTC.

The CDR3 DNA reads TGTGCCAGCAGCCTGCGCGGACGGAAAGAGACCCAGTACTTC. This sequence encodes CASSLRGRKETQYF. This chain connects TRBV5-6 to TRBJ2-5; D not resolved. V lost 4 bases and J 3 bases, leaving 13 bases between the germline ends. This CDR3 is built from 14 residues. Germline lookup yields CDR1 SGHDT and CDR2 YYEEEE.

The chain carries TRBV5-1 and TRBJ1-4; the D is unclear. The germline V gene encodes CDR1 SGHRS and CDR2 YFSETQ. V was pared by 3 bases and J by 6 bases, with 12 bases between. The CDR3 spans 14 residues. The chain's CDR3 is CASSSISADEKLFF. The CDR3 DNA sequence: TGCGCCAGCAGCTCCATATCCGCAGATGAAAAACTGTTTTTT.

J is TRBJ2-1 and V is TRBV20-1, with a weak D call TRBD2 (5 bases). Between the trimmed V and J ends, which lost 2 bases and 3 bases, there was a span of 17 bases. This CDR3 has 16 residues. CDR1 DFQATT and CDR2 SNEGSKA come from the germline V gene (reference sequence). CDR3 amino acids: CSARSASDLSYNEQFF. The CDR3 region has the DNA TGCAGTGCTAGATCAGCCTCGGACTTGAGCTACAATGAGCAGTTCTTC.

The V call is TRBV6-2 or TRBV6-3, the J call TRBJ1-5, with TRBD1 matching 9 bases. The CDR3 has 17 amino acids. V lost 4 bases, J lost 6 bases, and 13 bases stayed unmatched. The germline gives CDR1 MNHEY, CDR2 SVGEGT. Written as DNA, the CDR3 is TGTGCCAGCAGTTTCCACCGAGACAGGGGGGTTAGTCAGCCCCAGCATTTT. Its translation is CASSFHRDRGVSQPQHF.

This sequence joins TRBV21-1 and TRBJ2-7; the table's D call of TRBD1 was not tested on the DNA. TRBV21-1 corresponds to a pseudogene. The CDR3 covers 18 residues. The chain's CDR3 is CASSKISPGDRGVYEQYF. CDR3 nucleotides: TGTGCCAGCAGCAAAATTAGTCCGGGAGACAGGGGAGTTTACGAGCAGTACTTC.

This clonotype has a count of ten or more. The chain recombines TRBV12-3 or TRBV12-4 with TRBJ1-4; no definite D call. The CDR3 spans 13 residues. The V end was cut by 1 base, the J end by 7 bases, with 7 bases between. This CDR3 is CASSLEGGEKLFF. The CDR3 DNA reads TGTGCCAGCAGTTTAGAGGGTGGTGAAAAACTGTTTTTT.

This clonotype came up once. The V and J genes are TRBV6-5 and TRBJ2-5; tentative D call: TRBD2 (5 bases). Trimming stripped 10 bases from V and 4 bases from J, with 13 bases between. CDR3 length: 12 residues. Germline values: CDR1 MNHEY, CDR2 SVGAGI. CDR3 residues: CATHTGGETQYF. DNA of the CDR3: TGTGCCACCCATACCGGAGGAGAGACCCAGTACTTC.

CDR3 in DNA: TGTGCCAGCAGATCTACCGGGACATCCCTAAACACCGGGGAGCTGTTTTTT. Amino acids: CASRSTGTSLNTGELFF. V and J are TRBV11-2 and TRBJ2-2; the D gene is possibly TRBD1 (6 bases). This CDR3 has 17 amino acids. CDR1 SGHAT and CDR2 FQNNGV come from the germline V gene. The V gene lost 6 bases and the J gene lost 2 bases, with 19 bases spanning the gap.

In this sample, this clonotype turned up a few times. The genes are TRBV2 and TRBJ1-1; D uncertain. This CDR3 region has 13 residues. The V end was cut by 8 bases, the J end by 0 bases, with 10 bases between. The germline gives CDR1 SNHLY, CDR2 FYNNEI. CDR3 in DNA: TGTGCCAGCGGCAGAGACCTGAACACTGAAGCTTTCTTT. This sequence encodes CASGRDLNTEAFF.

This clonotype turned up a few times. J is TRBJ2-1 and V is TRBV12-3 or TRBV12-4, with D possibly matching TRBD1 (5 bases). The germline V and J ends were trimmed by 7 bases and 7 bases, with 23 bases remaining between them. The CDR3 consists of 16 residues. The CDR3 DNA reads TGTGCCAGCACCTCCTCCGGGCAGGGTCGGCCGAATGAGCAGTTCTTC. It encodes CASTSSGQGRPNEQFF.

The gene calls are TRBV29-1 and TRBJ1-2; no reliable D call. With 4 bases removed from V and 0 bases from J, the gap between germline ends came to 6 bases. Germline-derived CDR1 and CDR2 are SQVTM and ANQGSEA. The CDR3 length is 12 residues. The CDR3 region has the DNA TGCAGCGTTGGTGCGTCTAACTATGGCTACACCTTC. Amino acids: CSVGASNYGYTF.